This record covers a single TCR beta chain. This clone's antigen is unknown. The sample holds no much larger clone one base away, and base qualities are not on file. The record originates from a study of OX40 agonist ivuxolimab in advanced cancers. With regard to the full study: Ivuxolimab was a fully human IgG2 agonistic monoclonal antibody targeting the costimulatory receptor OX40 (CD134). Intravenous ivuxolimab was administered to patients every 2 weeks at six dose levels: 0.01, 0.1, 0.3, 1.5, 3 and 10 mg/kg. Among the 50 to 55 dose-escalation patients, approximately 20 had hepatocellular carcinoma, about 15 melanoma, 9 renal cell carcinoma and 9 head and neck cancer. The dose-escalation cohort was 82.7% male with a mean age of about 58 years, ranging from roughly 23 to 90. Prior anti-PD-1, anti-PD-L1 or anti-CTLA-4 therapy was permitted, and checkpoint inhibitors had been received by roughly 42% of dose-escalation patients. Partial responses were achieved by three dose-escalation patients, of whom one had hepatocellular carcinoma and two had cutaneous melanoma. Peripheral TCRbeta sequencing aimed to test whether ivuxolimab altered TCR sequence diversity and caused clonal T-cell expansion. The paper covers the monotherapy dose-escalation part of the phase I ivuxolimab trial, which included N of about 50 patients. Findings and caveats that apply to the study as a whole: At doses from 0.1 to 3.0 mg/kg, clonal expansion was seen in both CD4+ and CD8+ blood T cells between baseline and week 6. Low levels of normalized T-cell clonal expansion were also seen in some patients who did not respond. After ivuxolimab, CD8+ T cells had more expanded clones than CD4+ T cells on average. The antigen specificity of the peripheral T cells that underwent clonal expansion was not determined. In partial responders in the 0.1-3.0 mg/kg groups, normalized peripheral clonal expansion was found to be among the lowest, especially among CD8+ T cells.

Reading the germline V gene (reference sequence) gives CDR1 MNHEY and CDR2 SMNVEV. The CDR3, cysteine through phenylalanine, is 13 amino acids long. Only CDR3 DNA remains: 39 bases, in frame from the first base. V loses 0 bases, J loses 6 bases, and the germline ends lie 5 bases apart. For sequencing of the TCRbeta CDR3 region, genomic DNA was extracted from the sorted cells. TCRbeta CDR3 regions were sequenced using the immunoSEQ Assay. TCRdb took this table from immuneACCESS and kept in-frame rearrangements with V and J called. Such tables lack part of the clones; where checked against another copy, unresolved V genes explain under half of the gap, and the rest is unexplained. The sample data list around 35,000 clones, and around four fifths of these were observed just once. The top ten clonotypes cover roughly a fifth of the sample. Patients with a history of autoimmune disease or receiving systemic immunosuppression were excluded from the trial. Peripheral blood for TCR sequencing was drawn from every dose cohort at baseline, at cycle 4 day 1 and at cycle 7 day 1. The samples were drawn from a first-in-human, open-label, multicenter phase I dose-escalation trial of ivuxolimab. Adults with locally advanced or metastatic head and neck squamous cell, hepatocellular, melanoma or renal cell carcinoma were enrolled in the trial. Before TCR sequencing, CD4+ and CD8+ T cells were separately sorted from peripheral blood.

Sequenced material: CD4+ or CD8+ T cells sorted from blood, taken in a trial of the OX40 agonist ivuxolimab. This sequence originates from an adult with an advanced solid tumor such as melanoma, head and neck, liver or kidney cancer. This receptor chain uses TRBV27 and TRBJ2-2; the D gene lacks a confident call. CDR3 region: CASSLSQSGELFF. The DNA reads as follows: TGTGCCAGCAGTTTATCGCAGTCCGGGGAGCTGTTTTTT.